This T cell receptor (beta chain) was captured in a study of CD8 T cells in ankylosing spondylitis. The V segment lost 2 bases and the J segment 6 bases; nucleotides outside the gene matches: 19. Germline V CDR1 and CDR2: SGHRS, YFSETQ. The CDR3 covers 19 residues. One entry per CDR3 protein, called by TCRdb with MiXCR from the 5' RACE reads. This table holds 100,000 or so distinct CDR3 sequences, roughly 9% found once. Overall study results and limits: A TCR beta motif made of fewer than 10 highly homologous variants seemed typical of ankylosing spondylitis blood.

This clonotype appeared many times. The target antigen is unknown. V is TRBV5-1 and J is TRBJ2-7, with 11 bases identical to TRBD2. This receptor was obtained from a male donor with ankylosing spondylitis. Material: blood, either unsorted or a sorted T cell fraction (not recorded which). The CDR3 DNA reads as TGCGCCAGCAGCTTCCGACCCGGGACAACCGGGACTAGCGGCTTCGAGCAGTACTTC. The encoded protein is CASSFRPGTTGTSGFEQYF.